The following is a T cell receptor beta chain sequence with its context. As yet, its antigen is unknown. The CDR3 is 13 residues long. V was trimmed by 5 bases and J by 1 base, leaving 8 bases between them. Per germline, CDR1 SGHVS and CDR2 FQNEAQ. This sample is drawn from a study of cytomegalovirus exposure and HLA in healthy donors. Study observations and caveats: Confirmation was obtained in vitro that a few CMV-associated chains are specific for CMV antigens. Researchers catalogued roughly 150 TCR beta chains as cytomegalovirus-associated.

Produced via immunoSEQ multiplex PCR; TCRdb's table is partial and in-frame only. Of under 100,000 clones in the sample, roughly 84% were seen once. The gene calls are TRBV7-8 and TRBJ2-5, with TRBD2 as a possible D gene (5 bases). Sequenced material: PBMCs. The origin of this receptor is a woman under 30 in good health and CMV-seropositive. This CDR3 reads CASSEGTQETQYF. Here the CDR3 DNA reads TGTGCCAGCAGCGAGGGAACCCAAGAGACCCAGTACTTC.